This entry lists 5 T cell receptor beta chains sequenced from one sample in a study of T cell repertoires in cytomegalovirus infection. Via MiXCR, TCRdb re-called the reads, giving one row per CDR3 protein. In the table there are about 150,000 distinct CDR3 sequences, 23% of which are singletons. Source material: PBMCs. The receptor source for this set is a human donor in good health (CMV status not recorded). Some clones in this sample may be carry-over from other donors' samples.

The chain is built from TRBV30 and TRBJ1-1; unclear D gene. The V and J ends lost 8 bases and 5 bases respectively, with 12 bases between them. The CDR3 covers 11 residues. Germline CDR1 is GTSNPN and CDR2 is SVGIG (reference sequence). The CDR3 DNA reads as TGTGCCCACAGAGTAGGGACTGAAGCTTTCTTT. This codes for CAHRVGTEAFF.

This clonotype was observed a handful of times. The V and J genes are TRBV4-1 and TRBJ2-7; D is possibly TRBD2 (7 bases). CDR1 is MGHRA and CDR2 is YSYEKL in the germline V gene. The V end lost 0 bases, the J end lost 8 bases, and 14 bases lay between the germline ends. This CDR3 is 14 amino acids long. In DNA, the CDR3 is TGCGCCAGCAGCCAAGAGGGGGAGGGGGGCAAGCAGTACTTC. Protein sequence: CASSQEGEGGKQYF.

This clonotype was found many times. The V and J genes are TRBV7-8 and TRBJ1-5, with D perhaps TRBD1 (5 bases). V was clipped by 5 bases and J by 0 bases, with 20 bases between them. The CDR3 loop spans 18 amino acids. Germline V gene sequence: CDR1 SGHVS, CDR2 FQNEAQ. This CDR3 is CASSPGPQGSFSNQPQHF. In DNA form, the CDR3 reads TGTGCCAGCAGCCCGGGACCCCAGGGAAGTTTTAGCAATCAGCCCCAGCATTTT.

Comments on this clonotype: A read error is possible here, since a much larger clone lies one base away. The chain carries TRBV5-1 and TRBJ1-2; no clear D gene. The CDR3 totals 13 residues. From germline, CDR1 is SGHRS and CDR2 YFSETQ. V was pared by 2 bases and J by 8 bases, with 13 bases between. Here the CDR3 DNA reads TGCGCCAGCAGCTTAGAGCGGCGAGGAGGCTACACCTTC. This codes for CASSLERRGGYTF.

This clonotype was picked up a small number of times. The rearrangement links TRBV15 to TRBJ2-3, with D perhaps given as TRBD1 or TRBD2 (5 bases each). Germline values: CDR1 LNHNV, CDR2 YYDKDF (reference sequence). The CDR3 has 20 amino acids. The V gene lost 0 bases and the J gene lost 0 bases, with 22 bases spanning the gap. The CDR3 reads CATSREAPAMGRISTDTQYF. The CDR3 DNA reads as TGTGCCACCAGCAGAGAAGCCCCCGCGATGGGACGGATTAGCACAGATACGCAGTATTTT.